A single sample gave rise to the 30 T cell receptor beta chains below, sequenced in a study of blood T cell repertoires in COVID-19. Clones were read by immunoSEQ multiplex PCR, and TCRdb kept only the in-frame ones, dropping some. The profile shows under 250,000 clones, around 87% of them singletons. The source material was PBMCs or T cells enriched from blood (not recorded which). The receptors were gathered from a young woman in a cohort exposed to, infected with or recovered from COVID-19 (not recorded which).

The genes are TRBV12-3 or TRBV12-4 and TRBJ2-3; 9 bases map to TRBD2. CDR3 size: 13 residues. V dropped 6 bases and J dropped 8; count of bases not matched to a gene: 6. In DNA form, the CDR3 reads TGTGCCAGCAGAGTTAGCGGGAGCGGTACGCAGTATTTT. Translating it yields CASRVSGSGTQYF.

The J gene is TRBJ2-2, the V gene TRBV25-1, with 9 nucleotides matching TRBD1. The CDR3 has 13 amino acids. V was pared by 7 bases and J by 5 bases, with 2 bases of the junction left unmatched. The germline CDR1 and CDR2 sequences are MGHDK and SYGVNS. CDR3 nucleotide sequence: TGTGCCAGCAACAGGGGGCCGACCGGGGAGCTGTTTTTT. This translates into CASNRGPTGELFF.

The chain recombines TRBV28 with TRBJ1-5; D perhaps matches TRBD1 (6 bases). CDR3 length equals 14 residues. The germline V gene encodes CDR1 MDHEN and CDR2 SYDVKM. Trimming pared 7 bases from V and 0 bases from J, leaving 10 bases between. In DNA, the CDR3 is TGTGCCAGCAAAGAGGGGGATAGCAATCAGCCCCAGCATTTT. Protein product: CASKEGDSNQPQHF. The full variable domain, its missing parts supplied by reference TRBV28 and TRBJ1-5, is DVKVTQSSRYLVKRTGEKVFLECVQDMDHENMFWYRQDPGLGLRLIYFSYDVKMKEKGDIPEGYSVSREKKERFSLILESASTNQTSMYLCASKEGDSNQPQHFGDGTRLSIL.

The CDR3 region has the DNA TGTGCCAGCACCCTTATAAGGGGGAACACTGAAGCTTTCTTT. The encoded protein is CASTLIRGNTEAFF. The chain is built from TRBV28 and TRBJ1-1, with a weak D call TRBD1 (5 bases). This CDR3 has 14 amino acids. Trimming took off 7 bases at V and 1 base at J, with 13 bases between the two ends. The germline V gene has CDR1 MDHEN and CDR2 SYDVKM.

The chain joins TRBV7-6 to TRBJ2-5; TRBD1 agrees at 10 bases. V lost 5 bases, J lost 1 base, and 4 bases stayed unmatched. The CDR3 has 15 amino acids. CDR1 SGHVS and CDR2 FNYEAQ come from the germline V gene. The DNA for the CDR3 is TGTGCCAGCAGCCCTCGGGACAGGGGCCAAGAGACCCAGTACTTC. It codes for CASSPRDRGQETQYF. Based on the CDR3 plus reference TRBV7-6 and TRBJ2-5, the full variable domain is GAGVSQSPRYKVTKRGQDVALRCDPISGHVSLYWYRQALGQGPEFLTYFNYEAQQDKSGLPNDRFSAERPEGSISTLTIQRTEQRDSAMYRCASSPRDRGQETQYFGPGTRLLVL.

The rearrangement links TRBV5-1 to TRBJ2-1, with D tentatively TRBD1 (5 bases). V gave up 3 bases and J gave up 6 bases, with 19 bases separating them. This CDR3 has 16 residues. The germline V gene encodes CDR1 SGHRS and CDR2 YFSETQ. The chain's CDR3 is CASSSGAALPANEQFF. The CDR3 DNA reads as TGCGCCAGCAGCTCTGGGGCCGCTTTGCCGGCCAATGAGCAGTTCTTC.

V usage is TRBV5-1 and J usage is TRBJ1-1, with 8 bases that match TRBD1. This CDR3 spans 14 amino acids. V dropped 2 bases and J dropped 3; count of bases not matched to a gene: 3. CDR1 SGHRS and CDR2 YFSETQ come from the germline V gene. DNA for the CDR3: TGCGCCAGCAGCTTCAGGGGGCAGGACACTGAAGCTTTCTTT. Translating gives CASSFRGQDTEAFF.

CDR3 nucleotide sequence: TGTGCCAGCAGCCAAGACTATAACTCCTACGAGCAGTACTTC. Translating gives CASSQDYNSYEQYF. The rearrangement links TRBV14 to TRBJ2-7; D call uncertain. V was clipped by 0 bases and J by 0 bases, with 6 bases between them. This CDR3 is built from 14 residues. The V gene's germline CDR1 is SGHDN and CDR2 FVKESK.

The J gene is TRBJ1-6, the V gene TRBV6-1; D unresolved. Per germline, CDR1 MNHNS and CDR2 SASEGT. Trimming pared 1 base from V and 10 bases from J, leaving 5 bases between. There are 12 residues in the CDR3. The CDR3 reads CASSEERSPLHF. CDR3 nucleotides: TGTGCCAGCAGTGAAGAGAGGTCACCCCTCCACTTT.

This clone was observed a single time. The genes are TRBV19 and TRBJ2-5; the match to TRBD1 covers 8 bases. Germline V gene sequence: CDR1 LNHDA, CDR2 SQIVND (reference sequence). V was clipped by 1 base and J by 5 bases; unmatched bases: 6. This CDR3 region has 15 residues. The CDR3: CASSIGGQGMETQYF. The DNA for the CDR3 is TGTGCCAGTAGTATAGGCGGACAGGGAATGGAGACCCAGTACTTC.

The sample holds one count of this clone. The chain has TRBV7-3 and TRBJ2-1; 15 bases align to TRBD2. The CDR3 loop spans 17 amino acids. The junction had 7 bases not matched to a gene; V was cut back by 1 base and J by 9 bases. The V gene's germline CDR1 is SGHTA and CDR2 FQGTGA. The CDR3 is CASSLRGLAGGPGEQFF. The CDR3 DNA reads as TGTGCCAGCAGCTTAAGAGGACTAGCGGGGGGGCCCGGTGAGCAGTTCTTC.

This rearrangement joins TRBV19 to TRBJ1-2, with TRBD1 identical over 7 bases. The V segment lost 6 bases and the J segment 0 bases; nucleotides outside the gene matches: 4. From germline, CDR1 is LNHDA and CDR2 SQIVND (reference sequence). The CDR3 extends over 14 amino acids. The DNA for the CDR3 is TGTGCCAGTAGAACCGGACAGGCTAACTATGGCTACACCTTC. This translates into CASRTGQANYGYTF.

The sample holds one count of this clone. The J gene is TRBJ1-2, the V gene TRBV5-1; TRBD1 might be the D (6 bases). CDR3 length: 14 residues. CDR1 is SGHRS and CDR2 is YFSETQ in the germline V gene. V shed 0 bases and J shed 8 bases, with 14 bases lying between them. DNA of the CDR3: TGCGCCAGCAGCTTGGACAGGGAGGGTTACGGCTACACCTTC. Translation gives CASSLDREGYGYTF.

This clone was seen just once. The chain uses TRBV7-2 and TRBJ2-1; D not resolved. CDR3 length equals 16 residues. Germline values: CDR1 SGHTA, CDR2 FQGNSA. Trimming took 3 bases from V and 0 from J, leaving 12 bases between them. CDR3 region: CASSLNGLSSYNEQFF. In DNA, the CDR3 is TGTGCCAGCAGCTTGAATGGTCTTAGCTCCTACAATGAGCAGTTCTTC.

This clone has a handful of counts. This chain uses TRBV6-1 with TRBJ1-2, with 10 bases matching TRBD1. The CDR3 loop spans 15 amino acids. Germline assignment: CDR1 MNHNS and CDR2 SASEGT. Trimming removed 2 bases from V and 6 bases from J; junction bases left unmatched: 6. The CDR3 here is CASSELGQGRDGYTF. CDR3 bases: TGTGCCAGCAGTGAATTGGGACAGGGGAGAGATGGCTACACCTTC.

The J gene is TRBJ1-6, the V gene TRBV6-5; 7 bases line up with TRBD1. The CDR3 covers 15 residues. V was clipped by 5 bases and J by 7 bases; unmatched bases: 8. CDR1 MNHEY and CDR2 SVGAGI come from the germline V gene. The DNA of the CDR3 is TGTGCCAGCAGTCCGACCGGACAGGAAAATTCACCCCTCCACTTT. Protein product: CASSPTGQENSPLHF.

The rearrangement uses TRBV2 and TRBJ1-3; tentatively, D is TRBD1 (5 bases). Trimming stripped 2 bases from V and 1 base from J, with 12 bases between. CDR1 and CDR2 (germline): SNHLY, FYNNEI. This CDR3 is built from 16 residues. CDR3 in DNA: TGTGCCAGCAGTGAAAGGGCCGGGGGATCTGGAAACACCATATATTTT. It codes for CASSERAGGSGNTIYF.

This CDR3 is CASRSGLAGVAEQFF. The CDR3, as DNA: TGTGCCAGCAGATCAGGTCTAGCGGGAGTAGCTGAGCAGTTCTTC. The J gene is TRBJ2-1, the V gene TRBV2; 10 nucleotides match TRBD2. The CDR3 runs to 15 residues. The germline gives CDR1 SNHLY, CDR2 FYNNEI. The V gene end was trimmed by 6 bases and the J gene end by 9 bases; junction bases not matched to a gene: 11.

The V call is TRBV19, the J call TRBJ1-1; TRBD1 is a possible D gene (5 bases). The CDR3 runs 14 residues. V was clipped by 3 bases and J by 3 bases, with 11 bases between them. In germline, CDR1 is LNHDA, CDR2 SQIVND (reference sequence). Here the CDR3 reads CASSIWGSDTEAFF. The DNA for the CDR3 is TGTGCCAGTAGTATCTGGGGCAGCGACACTGAAGCTTTCTTT.

The table lists this clone with a count of one. This chain connects TRBV7-2 to TRBJ2-7, with D maybe TRBD1 (5 bases). The V end was cut by 5 bases, the J end by 3 bases, with 14 bases between. Germline values: CDR1 SGHTA, CDR2 FQGNSA. The CDR3 runs to 14 residues. Written as DNA, the CDR3 is TGTGCCAGCAGCCGTGAGCGACAGATCTACGAGCAGTACTTC. Encoded protein: CASSRERQIYEQYF.

The chain couples TRBV9 to TRBJ1-2; 8 bases agree with TRBD1. Germline V gene data show CDR1 as SGDLS and CDR2 as YYNGEE. The CDR3 totals 15 residues. The V gene end was trimmed by 3 bases and the J gene end by 7 bases; junction bases not matched to a gene: 11. The CDR3 region is CASSALDRVRGGYTF. The CDR3, as DNA: TGTGCCAGCAGCGCGTTGGACAGGGTTCGAGGTGGCTACACCTTC.

The V and J genes are TRBV9 and TRBJ2-1; no reliable D call. The CDR3 consists of 14 residues. V shed 0 bases and J shed 4 bases, with 8 bases lying between them. The germline gives CDR1 SGDLS, CDR2 YYNGEE. The chain's CDR3 is CASSVAGNYNEQFF. CDR3 nucleotide sequence: TGTGCCAGCAGCGTAGCAGGAAATTACAATGAGCAGTTCTTC. The full variable domain, its missing parts supplied by reference TRBV9 and TRBJ2-1, is DSGVTQTPKHLITATGQRVTLRCSPRSGDLSVYWYQQSLDQGLQFLIQYYNGEERAKGNILERFSAQQFPDLHSELNLSSLELGDSALYFCASSVAGNYNEQFFGPGTRLTVL.

This clone was seen only once. CDR3 in amino acids: CAISESPVSNQPQHF. The CDR3 DNA sequence: TGTGCCATCAGTGAGTCGCCGGTTAGCAATCAGCCCCAGCATTTT. V gene TRBV10-3 combines with J gene TRBJ1-5; D uncertain. V was shortened by 0 bases and J by 0 bases, with 6 bases between the two germline ends. CDR1 is ENHRY and CDR2 is SYGVKD in the germline V gene. This CDR3 has 15 amino acids.

This sequence joins TRBV28 and TRBJ2-3; 8 nucleotides line up with TRBD2. V dropped 3 bases and J dropped 2; count of bases not matched to a gene: 7. Looked up from germline, CDR1 is MDHEN and CDR2 is SYDVKM. The CDR3 has 16 amino acids. CDR3 protein: CASSFPRRGDTDTQYF. The CDR3 nucleotides are TGTGCCAGCAGTTTTCCCCGGCGGGGGGACACAGATACGCAGTATTTT.

V and J are TRBV18 and TRBJ2-1, with TRBD2 as a possible D gene (5 bases). The germline CDR1 and CDR2 sequences are KGHSH and LQKENI. Trimming cost V 3 bases and J 0 bases, with 6 bases left between them. CDR3 length: 14 amino acids. The chain's CDR3 is CASSPAGSYNEQFF. The CDR3 DNA follows: TGTGCCAGCTCACCTGCGGGCTCCTACAATGAGCAGTTCTTC. Using reference TRBV18 and TRBJ2-1 for the parts outside the CDR3, the full variable domain is NAGVMQNPRHLVRRRGQEARLRCSPMKGHSHVYWYRQLPEEGLKFMVYLQKENIIDESGMPKERFSAEFPKEGPSILRIQQVVRGDSAAYFCASSPAGSYNEQFFGPGTRLTVL.

The V and J genes are TRBV13 and TRBJ1-1, with D maybe TRBD1 (6 bases). Trimming removed 0 bases from V and 1 base from J, with 9 bases in between. The CDR3 is 15 amino acids. Germline CDR1 reads PRHDT; CDR2 reads FYEKMQ (reference sequence). CDR3: CASSLGGARNTEAFF. The CDR3 DNA follows: TGTGCCAGCAGCTTAGGGGGGGCGCGGAACACTGAAGCTTTCTTT.

V usage is TRBV2 and J usage is TRBJ2-6, with 9 bases lining up with TRBD1. V shed 6 bases and J 4 bases; nucleotides not matched to a gene: 7. This CDR3 is built from 16 residues. Germline CDR1 and CDR2: SNHLY and FYNNEI. Written as DNA, the CDR3 is TGTGCCAGCAGGGGACAGGGCGGTCCGGGGGCCAACGTCCTGACTTTC. It yields the protein CASRGQGGPGANVLTF.

About this clone: The junction departs from the called germline gene at one end, perhaps through a read error. The V and J genes are TRBV13 and TRBJ1-3; 7 bases are shared with TRBD1. The CDR3 covers 14 residues. From germline, CDR1 is PRHDT and CDR2 FYEKMQ (reference sequence). Written as DNA, the CDR3 is TGTGCCAGCAGCATAGGGACAGTTGCCAACACCATATATTTT. Protein: CASSIGTVANTIYF.

The J gene is TRBJ2-5, the V gene TRBV18; TRBD1 might be the D (6 bases). This CDR3 is built from 13 residues. Germline CDR1 and CDR2: KGHSH and LQKENI. Trimming cost V 2 bases and J 4 bases, with 8 bases left between them. The CDR3 reads CASSPGGGETQYF. The DNA of the CDR3 is TGTGCCAGCTCACCAGGGGGCGGAGAGACCCAGTACTTC.

V and J are TRBV4-2 and TRBJ1-4; D unresolved. This CDR3 has 17 residues. Deletions cut 1 base from V and 0 bases from J, with 12 bases between. CDR1 and CDR2 from the germline V gene are LGHNA and YNFKEQ. The CDR3 region is CASSQGRTAATNEKLFF. CDR3 DNA: TGTGCCAGCAGCCAAGGTCGTACAGCGGCAACTAATGAAAAACTGTTTTTT.